The 5 T cell receptor beta chains in this list originate from one sample, sequenced in a study of T cell responses to AZD1222 COVID-19 vaccine. Assay: immunoSEQ multiplex PCR; the TCRdb copy retains only in-frame clones and omits some. The sample records 80,000 to 100,000 clones, approximately 91% being singletons. The material sequenced was peripheral blood, taken on day 0 of AZD1222 vaccination. The receptors come from an adult in good health.

The chain links TRBV7-3 to TRBJ1-1; D is undetermined. V lost 2 bases to trimming and J lost 1 base, with 8 bases between them. The CDR3 runs to 14 residues. From germline, CDR1 is SGHTA and CDR2 FQGTGA. CDR3 protein: CASSLEGRNTEAFF. DNA for the CDR3: TGTGCCAGCAGCTTAGAGGGCAGGAACACTGAAGCTTTCTTT.

The chain carries TRBV6-4 and TRBJ2-1; TRBD2 matches 14 bases. CDR1 is MRHNA, CDR2 SNTAGT, per germline. The CDR3 loop spans 16 amino acids. The junction had 4 bases not matched to a gene; V was cut back by 3 bases and J by 6 bases. For the CDR3, the DNA is TGTGCCAGCAGTGAAGATGGGACTAGCGGGAGCAATGAGCAGTTCTTC. Protein sequence: CASSEDGTSGSNEQFF.

This rearrangement joins TRBV27 to TRBJ2-5; possible D gene TRBD1, 7 bases. This CDR3 is 18 amino acids long. Per the germline V gene, CDR1 is MNHEY and CDR2 is SMNVEV (reference sequence). V lost 0 bases to trimming and J lost 7 bases, with 24 bases between them. Here the CDR3 DNA reads TGTGCCAGCAGTTTATCGCGGATTGGACAGGTCGGGAGAGGGACCCAGTACTTC. Translated: CASSLSRIGQVGRGTQYF.

The CDR3 here is CATQAGQSYEQYF. The CDR3 region has the DNA TGTGCCACCCAAGCGGGACAATCCTACGAGCAGTACTTC. This chain links TRBV6-5 with TRBJ2-7, with D perhaps matching TRBD2 (7 bases). The CDR3 consists of 13 residues. Between the trimmed V and J ends, which lost 10 bases and 1 base, there was a span of 14 bases. Germline lookup yields CDR1 MNHEY and CDR2 SVGAGI.

The chain links TRBV7-9 to TRBJ1-2, with no clear D. CDR1 is SEHNR and CDR2 is FQNEAQ in the germline V gene (reference sequence). The CDR3 extends over 14 amino acids. Deletions cut 5 bases from V and 0 bases from J, with 10 bases between. CDR3: CASSTPGANYGYTF. As DNA, the CDR3 is TGTGCCAGCAGCACTCCGGGTGCTAACTATGGCTACACCTTC.